A few counts support the clone carrying this T cell receptor beta chain. The target antigen is unknown. This record comes from a study of cytomegalovirus exposure and HLA in healthy donors. Across the study: In a previous analysis, around 110 million unique TCR beta sequences were found from approximately 180 million T cells.

This PCR relied on a set of 60 Vbeta primers and 13 Jbeta primers. Sequenced by immunoSEQ multiplex PCR; TCRdb stores in-frame clones only, minus some. Here the sample spans approximately 150,000 clones, around two thirds being singletons. Study results and limitations: TCR beta sequences reportedly predicted the HLA-A and HLA-B alleles of most subjects accurately.

The V gene's germline CDR1 is LGHNA and CDR2 YNFKEQ. The CDR3 is 13 residues long. The V gene lost 0 bases and the J gene lost 5 bases, with 7 bases spanning the gap. The sequenced material came from PBMCs. The TCR sequence derives from a man aged 25-45 years in good health and CMV-seropositive. This rearrangement joins TRBV4-2 to TRBJ2-5; D remains ambiguous. The CDR3 DNA is TGTGCCAGCAGCCAAGATTACTCGGAGACCCAGTACTTC. As protein: CASSQDYSETQYF.